A single T cell receptor (beta chain) is shown here with its context. This record belongs to a study of blood T cell repertoires in COVID-19. Across the whole study: The samples span acute and convalescent COVID-19 from the United States, Italy and Spain.

Original analysis: Cell counts per sample came from amplifying reference gene primers. TCRdb's copy holds only in-frame clones and misses some; the assay was immunoSEQ multiplex PCR. V, J and clone size are those of that table, while D and trimming were read from the DNA. The table lists fewer than 350,000 clones, approximately 88% of them singletons. V dropped 4 bases and J dropped 2 bases, with 15 bases sitting between them. The CDR3 loop spans 16 amino acids. Germline loops: CDR1 SGHTA, CDR2 FQGNSA. Specimen: PBMCs or T cells enriched from blood (not recorded which). This sequence joins TRBV7-2 and TRBJ1-5; weak D call: TRBD1 (5 bases). The clonotype originates from a man between 60 and 70 years old who had recovered from COVID-19. CDR3 nucleotide sequence: TGTGCCAGCAGCTCCGGTGGTTCCAGGGGCAATCAGCCCCAGCATTTT. Its translation: CASSSGGSRGNQPQHF.